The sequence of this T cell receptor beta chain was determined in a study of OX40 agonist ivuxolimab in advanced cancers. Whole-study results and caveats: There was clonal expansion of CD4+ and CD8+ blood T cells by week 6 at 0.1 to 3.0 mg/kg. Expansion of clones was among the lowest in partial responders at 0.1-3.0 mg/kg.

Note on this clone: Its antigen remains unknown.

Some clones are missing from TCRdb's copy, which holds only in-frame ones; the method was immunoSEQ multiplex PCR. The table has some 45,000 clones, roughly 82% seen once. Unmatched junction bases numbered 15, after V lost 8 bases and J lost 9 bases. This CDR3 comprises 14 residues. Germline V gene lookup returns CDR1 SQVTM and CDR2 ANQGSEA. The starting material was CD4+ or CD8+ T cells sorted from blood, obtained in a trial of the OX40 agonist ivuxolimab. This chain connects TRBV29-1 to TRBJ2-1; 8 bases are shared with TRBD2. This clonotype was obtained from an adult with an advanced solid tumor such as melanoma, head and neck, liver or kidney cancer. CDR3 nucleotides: TGCAGCCTCAATCGGGGTAGCGGGGTGGGTGAGCAGTTCTTC. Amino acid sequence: CSLNRGSGVGEQFF.